This entry lists 22 T cell receptor beta chains sequenced from one sample in a study of T cell repertoires in aging, cancer and after chemotherapy. TCR beta rearrangements were amplified from peripheral blood genomic DNA. TRB rearrangements spanning V, D and J were amplified using mixed TRB-A/B primers. TCRdb reprocessed the multiplex PCR reads with MiXCR, giving one entry per CDR3 protein. This sample carries fewer than 2,000 distinct CDR3 sequences, less than 40% of them seen once, and the ten largest clones take roughly 25%. Sequenced input: blood. Every receptor here comes from a human donor with a solid tumor. The donor label of this sample is uncertain.

A word on this clonotype: A read error may produce the germline difference seen at one junction end. The J gene is TRBJ2-5, the V gene TRBV7-6; D might be TRBD2 (7 bases). The CDR3 runs to 13 residues. CDR1 SGHVS and CDR2 FNYEAQ come from the germline V gene. CDR3 DNA sequence: TGTGCCAGAAGCTTAGGGGGGGCGTTCCCGGTATACTTC. Encoded protein: CARSLGGAFPVYF.

The chain employs TRBV12-3 or TRBV12-4 and TRBJ1-2; TRBD1 matches at 8 bases. This CDR3 comprises 17 residues. V lost 2 bases, J lost 7 bases, and 15 bases stayed unmatched. CDR3 amino acids: CASSLLGQEVWTFGYTF. For the CDR3, the DNA is TGTGCCAGCAGTTTACTGGGACAGGAGGTTTGGACTTTTGGCTACACCTTC.

This clonotype was counted only a few times. This sequence joins TRBV5-4 and TRBJ2-4; TRBD2 agrees at 16 bases. This CDR3 has 17 residues. The ends lost 4 bases at V and 8 bases at J; junction bases unmatched: 9. Germline V gives CDR1 SGHNT, CDR2 YYREEE (reference sequence). The CDR3 DNA sequence: TGTGCCAGCAGCGAGGGACTAGCGGGAGGGTATACTGACATTCAGTACTTC. Protein sequence: CASSEGLAGGYTDIQYF.

The chain recombines TRBV19 with TRBJ1-3; D unclear. This CDR3 contains 13 residues. CDR1 and CDR2 (germline): LNHDA, SQIVND (reference sequence). V was pared by 6 bases and J by 0 bases, with 6 bases between. The CDR3 loop is CASRMSSGNTIYF. The CDR3 coding sequence is TGTGCCAGTAGGATGAGCTCTGGAAACACCATATATTTT.

By sample fraction, this clonotype is large. A junction boundary mismatches the germline segment, possibly from a read error. The chain is built from TRBV30 and TRBJ2-4, with D perhaps matching TRBD2 (6 bases). Germline CDR1 is GTSNPN and CDR2 is SVGIG (reference sequence). There are 13 residues in the CDR3. CDR3 protein: CASSWREGNIQYF. The CDR3 nucleotides read TGTGCCTCGAGTTGGCGGGAAGGAAACATTCAGTACTTC.

This clonotype was counted only a few times. This chain joins TRBV7-9 and TRBJ1-2; maybe TRBD1 (5 bases). Per germline, CDR1 SEHNR and CDR2 FQNEAQ (reference sequence). With 5 bases removed from V and 8 bases from J, the gap between germline ends came to 15 bases. This CDR3 comprises 13 residues. CDR3 sequence: CASSIEGLGGYTF. CDR3 nucleotides: TGTGCCAGCAGCATCGAGGGGCTCGGCGGCTACACCTTC.

The rearrangement joins TRBV29-1 to TRBJ2-3; the match to TRBD2 covers 8 bases. The CDR3 is made up of 14 amino acids. In germline, CDR1 is SQVTM, CDR2 ANQGSEA. V lost 5 bases and J lost 5; bases outside the gene matches: 9. The CDR3 loop is CSVSTSGGGDTQYF. The CDR3 coding sequence is TGCAGCGTTTCCACTAGCGGAGGAGGAGATACGCAGTATTTT.

This clonotype is large within its sample. V gene TRBV6-5 combines with J gene TRBJ2-1; perhaps TRBD1 as D (7 bases). V gave up 3 bases and J gave up 9 bases, with 9 bases separating them. CDR3 length: 12 residues. Germline CDR1 MNHEY, CDR2 SVGAGI. CDR3 protein: CASSYQGGEQFF. CDR3 DNA sequence: TGTGCCAGCAGTTATCAGGGGGGTGAGCAGTTCTTC.

A few counts support this clonotype. V and J are TRBV6-1 and TRBJ1-5; 7 nucleotides align to TRBD1. Germline values: CDR1 MNHNS, CDR2 SASEGT. Unmatched junction bases numbered 9, after V lost 5 bases and J lost 2 bases. This CDR3 is 16 amino acids long. For the CDR3, the DNA is TGTGCCAGCAGTCCTATGGACAGGATAGGCAATCAGCCCCAGCATTTT. This gives the protein CASSPMDRIGNQPQHF.

This clonotype was observed a single time. The V gene is TRBV20-1, the J gene TRBJ1-4, with TRBD1 identical over 8 bases. This CDR3 region has 15 residues. The trim removed 5 bases at V and 4 bases at J, leaving 9 bases unmatched. The germline CDR1 and CDR2 sequences are DFQATT and SNEGSKA (reference sequence). Written as DNA, the CDR3 is TGCAGTGCTCCGGACTGGACAGGGCGTAATGAAAAACTGTTTTTT. This codes for CSAPDWTGRNEKLFF.

In its sample, this clonotype was seen a few times. J is TRBJ2-5 and V is TRBV6-2 or TRBV6-3; 9 positions match TRBD2. Trimming took 2 bases from V and 5 from J; bases not matched to a gene: 15. The CDR3 has 18 amino acids. Germline V gene sequence: CDR1 MNHEY, CDR2 SVGEGT. The CDR3 here is CASSYPNPSSGNRETQYF. CDR3 DNA sequence: TGTGCCAGCAGTTACCCCAACCCCTCTAGCGGGAATCGTGAGACCCAGTACTTC.

In this sample, this clonotype turned up a few times. V and J are TRBV5-6 and TRBJ1-2; D gene ambiguous. Trimming cost V 4 bases and J 2 bases, with 18 bases left between them. Germline V gives CDR1 SGHDT, CDR2 YYEEEE. The CDR3 is 16 residues long. The CDR3 sequence: CASSPGNAGNNYGYTF. The CDR3 coding sequence is TGTGCCAGCAGCCCCGGGAACGCAGGTAACAACTATGGCTACACCTTC.

This clonotype was seen a handful of times. The DNA of the CDR3 is TGTGCCACCGACCTACTAGCTTCTACAGATACGCAGTATTTT. It translates to CATDLLASTDTQYF. The chain recombines TRBV6-1 with TRBJ2-3; perhaps TRBD2 as D (6 bases). Between the trimmed V and J ends, which lost 10 bases and 3 bases, there was a span of 17 bases. The length of the CDR3 is 14 residues. Germline values: CDR1 MNHNS, CDR2 SASEGT.

V is TRBV6-1 and J is TRBJ1-1, with D perhaps matching TRBD1 (6 bases). V lost 5 bases to trimming and J lost 2 bases, with 12 bases between them. Looked up from germline, CDR1 is MNHNS and CDR2 is SASEGT. The CDR3 has 14 residues. The CDR3 nucleotides are TGTGCCAGCAGTAGGACAGATTCAAACACTGAAGCTTTCTTT. Amino acids: CASSRTDSNTEAFF.

This clonotype has a handful of counts. The rearrangement links TRBV6-5 to TRBJ2-7; a possible D gene is TRBD1 (6 bases). The CDR3 extends over 11 amino acids. Trimming took off 5 bases at V and 6 bases at J, with 8 bases between the two ends. The V gene's germline CDR1 is MNHEY and CDR2 SVGAGI. This chain's CDR3 is CASSRGGEQYF. The CDR3 DNA follows: TGTGCCAGCAGTCGAGGGGGCGAGCAGTACTTC.

The V call is TRBV7-9, the J call TRBJ1-2; a possible D gene is TRBD1 (6 bases). CDR1 and CDR2 from the germline V gene are SEHNR and FQNEAQ (reference sequence). The CDR3 loop spans 15 amino acids. V dropped 8 bases and J dropped 8 bases, with 24 bases sitting between them. The CDR3 region has the DNA TGTGCCAGCTCACCCTTACTAGGACAGATAGGCGGCTACACCTTC. Translated, it gives CASSPLLGQIGGYTF.

The sample holds a few counts of this clonotype. The rearrangement uses TRBV6-1 and TRBJ2-7; TRBD1 aligns across 7 bases. Germline assignment: CDR1 MNHNS and CDR2 SASEGT. The CDR3 sequence is 13 residues long. V shed 8 bases and J 4 bases; nucleotides not matched to a gene: 8. The CDR3 bases are TGTGCCAGCGCAAGGGACAGCCGTTACGAGCAGTACTTC. Amino acids: CASARDSRYEQYF.

The gene calls are TRBV7-7 and TRBJ2-3; no clear D. In germline, CDR1 is SSHAT, CDR2 FNYEAQ (reference sequence). V lost 2 bases and J lost 0, with 6 bases in between. This CDR3 has 14 amino acids. Written as DNA, the CDR3 is TGTGCCAGCAGCTTAAGGTACAGCACAGATACGCAGTATTTT. Residues: CASSLRYSTDTQYF.

This chain uses TRBV20-1 with TRBJ1-3; 9 nucleotides agree with TRBD1. Looked up from germline, CDR1 is DFQATT and CDR2 is SNEGSKA (reference sequence). This CDR3 has 16 residues. V trimming: 2 bases; J trimming: 4 bases; junction bases outside the gene matches: 9. The CDR3 coding sequence is TGCAGTGCTAGACTTACGAGACAGGGGGGAGGAAACACCATATATTTT. It translates to CSARLTRQGGGNTIYF.

The rearrangement links TRBV10-1 to TRBJ2-1, with TRBD2 matching 13 bases. The CDR3 length is 14 residues. The germline CDR1 and CDR2 sequences are WNHNN and SYGVQD (reference sequence). With 6 bases clipped from V and 6 bases from J, the junction kept 2 bases outside the gene matches. CDR3 sequence reads: CASRGLAGINEQFF. The CDR3, as DNA: TGCGCCAGCAGGGGACTAGCGGGAATCAATGAGCAGTTCTTC.

The gene calls are TRBV7-9 and TRBJ2-5; TRBD2 matches at 8 bases. V was pared by 5 bases and J by 2 bases, with 4 bases of the junction left unmatched. The CDR3 length is 14 residues. Germline V gene data show CDR1 as SEHNR and CDR2 as FQNEAQ (reference sequence). The CDR3 sequence: CASSGGLAQETQYF. The CDR3 DNA sequence: TGTGCCAGCAGCGGAGGACTAGCTCAAGAGACCCAGTACTTC.

The chain couples TRBV28 to TRBJ2-3; TRBD2 aligns across 9 bases. Germline assignment: CDR1 MDHEN and CDR2 SYDVKM. With 2 bases clipped from V and 3 bases from J, the junction kept 0 bases outside the gene matches. The CDR3 is 14 amino acids. The CDR3 bases are TGTGCCAGCAGTTTAGCGGGGGGGACAGATACGCAGTATTTT. Translation gives CASSLAGGTDTQYF.